This entry features one T cell receptor (beta chain) sequence. What it binds is not known. This table comes from immunoSEQ multiplex PCR, and its TCRdb copy is limited to in-frame clones, with some not included. The table includes around 700,000 clones, about 91% detected once. This entry is derived from a study of shared clonotypes between healthy human individuals. Study at large: Three CD4 naive, three CD4 memory, two CD8 naive and one CD8 memory plate were used per donor. Study-level findings and limits: Blood was the sole source, and tissue repertoires probably differ. Across a handful of donors, naive CD4 shared roughly 5%, naive CD8 more than 3%, memory CD4 roughly 2.1%, memory CD8 about 0.38%.

Naive CD8 cells were CD45RO-negative, positively selected for CCR7, excluding terminally differentiated effector memory CD45RA+ cells. All donors qualified as healthy HIV-negative adults and had experienced no recent acute infections or vaccinations. Germline V gives CDR1 LNHDA, CDR2 SQIVND (reference sequence). The CDR3 has 15 residues. Trimming took 1 base from V and 6 from J, leaving 14 bases between them. This sequence joins TRBV19 and TRBJ2-3; D gene unclear. The source of this sequence is a man between 25 and 39 years old in good health. The sample comprised naive CD8+ T cells sorted from blood. CDR3 in amino acids: CASSIAVRQRDTQYF. Here the CDR3 DNA reads TGTGCCAGTAGTATAGCGGTCAGGCAGCGCGATACGCAGTATTTT.